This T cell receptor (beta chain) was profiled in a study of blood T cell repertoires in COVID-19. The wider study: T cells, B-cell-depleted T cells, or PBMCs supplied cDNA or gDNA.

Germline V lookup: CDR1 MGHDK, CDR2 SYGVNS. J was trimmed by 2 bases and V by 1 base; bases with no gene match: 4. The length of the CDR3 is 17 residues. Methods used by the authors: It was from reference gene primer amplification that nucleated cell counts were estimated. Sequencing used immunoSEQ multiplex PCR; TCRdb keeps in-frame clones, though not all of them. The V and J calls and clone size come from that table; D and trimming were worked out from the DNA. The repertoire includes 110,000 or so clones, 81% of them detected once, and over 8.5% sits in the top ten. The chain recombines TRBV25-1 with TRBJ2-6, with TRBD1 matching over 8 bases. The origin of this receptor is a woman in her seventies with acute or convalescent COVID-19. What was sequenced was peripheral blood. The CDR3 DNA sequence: TGTGCCAGCAGTGAATTCTCAGGGGGCGCTGGGGCCAACGTCCTGACTTTC. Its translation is CASSEFSGGAGANVLTF.